This T cell receptor (beta chain) was observed in a study of blood T cell repertoires in COVID-19. About the study: The cDNA or gDNA used as material had been derived from T cells, B-cell-depleted T cells, or PBMCs.

The CDR3 contains 15 residues. Germline V gene data show CDR1 as LGHNA and CDR2 as YNFKEQ. V lost 5 bases to trimming and J lost 4 bases; unmatched junction nucleotides: 2. Measured with immunoSEQ multiplex PCR; TCRdb has only the in-frame clones, and not every one. The table lists approximately 100,000 clones, about 91% of them singletons, with approximately 5.6% in the top ten. Material: peripheral blood. The chain joins TRBV4-2 to TRBJ2-2; TRBD2 matches at 12 bases. The sequence came from a human donor in a cohort sampled during active COVID-19. The CDR3 protein is CASSKTSGSTGELFF. In DNA form, the CDR3 reads TGTGCCAGCAGCAAGACTAGCGGGAGCACCGGGGAGCTGTTTTTT.